The entry below gives a single T cell receptor beta chain sequence along with its context. In the authors' methods: Amplification from reference gene primers served as the basis for estimated nucleated cell counts. Clones were sequenced by immunoSEQ multiplex PCR, and TCRdb holds only the in-frame ones, with some missing. Clonal size and the V and J genes are those of that table, whereas D and trimming came from the DNA. The sample holds some 250,000 clones, 82% seen once. The J segment lost 0 bases and the V segment lost 1 base, leaving 11 bases of the junction unmatched. Germline values: CDR1 SGHTA, CDR2 FQGNSA. The CDR3 runs to 18 residues. These data come from a study of blood T cell repertoires in COVID-19. The wider study: Donors in the United States, Italy and Spain gave samples during acute or convalescent COVID-19. Sample material is recorded as cDNA or gDNA derived from T cells, B-cell-depleted T cells, or PBMCs.

The chain links TRBV7-2 to TRBJ1-1; 7 bases agree with TRBD1. Sequenced input: peripheral blood. The sequence was collected from a woman aged 18-29 years with acute or convalescent COVID-19. The CDR3 bases are TGTGCCAGCAGCTTAGTTTCTCTTCCAGGGACAGTGAACACTGAAGCTTTCTTT. Its protein is CASSLVSLPGTVNTEAFF.